This TCR beta chain was recovered during a study of T cells in narcolepsy. Study background: Enrolled donors included narcolepsy type 1 or type 2 patients and healthy controls. Overall study results and limits: Same-patient CSF and blood CD4+ T cell clonotypes included HCRT-specific and TRIB2-specific autoreactive ones. Healthy controls reportedly lacked the autoreactive clonotypes serially found in patients' blood. Autoreactive clone sequences were missing from some blood memory CD4+ repertoires.

CDR1 SGHTS and CDR2 YDEGEE come from the germline V gene. The CDR3 spans 18 residues. The J segment lost 3 bases and the V segment lost 0 bases, leaving 10 bases of the junction unmatched. Of note for this clone: What it recognizes is unknown.

The data were produced by immunoSEQ multiplex PCR, yet TCRdb's version contains in-frame clones alone and is incomplete. Of fewer than 35,000 clones in the sample, 82% were seen once. J is TRBJ2-1 and V is TRBV5-8; 9 nucleotides align to TRBD2. Source material: CD45RA- memory CD4+ T cells from PBMCs. This TCR derives from a human donor with narcolepsy. The CDR3 reads CASSLVLSASGNYNEQFF. The DNA for the CDR3 is TGTGCCAGCAGCTTGGTTCTCTCCGCTAGCGGGAACTACAATGAGCAGTTCTTC.